Listed below are T cell receptor beta chains from one sample, sequenced in a study of blood T cell repertoires in COVID-19. The assay was immunoSEQ multiplex PCR, and TCRdb's table has in-frame clones only and misses some. This table has about 170,000 clones, around four fifths appearing once. Sample: peripheral blood. Receptor source: a woman of 80 years or more with COVID-19, enrolled during active disease. Both conserved end residues are part of each CDR3. Only some rows state a clone size, as once, few, many or a class for expanded clones.

TRBV2	TRBJ1-4	-	CASSGGGGTGPNEKLFF
TRBV3-1/TRBV3-2	TRBJ1-5	-	CASSQVATGAWPQHF
TRBV3-1/TRBV3-2	TRBJ1-1	-	CASSGSRGSEAFF
TRBV7-7	TRBJ1-5	-	CAGQTGVRQPQHF
TRBV11-2	TRBJ2-7	-	CASSLGPRLAGGYEQYF
TRBV3-1/TRBV3-2	TRBJ1-2	-	CASSPWTANYGYTF
TRBV2	TRBJ1-2	-	CASSSQGARYGYTF
TRBV3-1/TRBV3-2	TRBJ1-6	-	CASRTTGGYSPLHF
TRBV11-1	TRBJ2-5	-	CASSLGTVETQYF
TRBV5-1	TRBJ1-1	-	CASSPDRQNTEAFF
TRBV7-3	TRBJ2-1	-	CASSLRSGRYNEQFF
TRBV6-5	TRBJ2-5	-	CASLRRAGETQYF
TRBV28	TRBJ2-7	once	CASSLPRSYEQYF
TRBV7-2	TRBJ2-1	-	CASSLVSREQFF
TRBV5-6	TRBJ2-7	-	CASSLGLTAGQYF
TRBV6-6	TRBJ1-2	-	CASSYSGQGGYTF
TRBV29-1	TRBJ2-5	-	CSVDLTGAGETQYF
TRBV9	TRBJ1-3	-	CAIGGDSSGNTIYF
TRBV3-1/TRBV3-2	TRBJ1-1	-	CASSPTGGVTEAFF
TRBV5-1	TRBJ1-1	-	CASSHLQGKNTEAFF
TRBV5-8	TRBJ1-5	-	CASSRRQGKGQPQHF
TRBV6-5	TRBJ1-6	once	CASSYPPGNSPLHF
TRBV4-1	TRBJ1-4	-	CASSQVQVATNEKLFF
TRBV3-1/TRBV3-2	TRBJ2-1	-	CASSRTARGGGAYNEQFF
TRBV28	TRBJ2-5	-	CASSLLGGGRKTQYF
TRBV5-1	TRBJ2-1	-	CASSLVAGANNEQFF
TRBV24-1	TRBJ1-5	few	CATGLGDQPQHF
TRBV20-1	TRBJ1-5	-	CSASGAVNQPQHF
TRBV11-2	TRBJ1-1	-	CASTRDRDTEAFF
TRBV7-9	TRBJ1-1	-	CASSLTGGASEAFF
TRBV15	TRBJ1-1	-	CATSSNRRLAQNTEAFF
TRBV28	TRBJ1-1	-	CASKPTANTEAFF
TRBV29-1	TRBJ1-5	once	CSVAQINQPQHF
TRBV18	TRBJ2-5	-	CASSPAGQETQYF
TRBV6-2/TRBV6-3	TRBJ2-2	-	CASSIDRLLNTGELFF
TRBV14	TRBJ1-2	once	CASSQMTGSYGYTF
TRBV27	TRBJ1-1	-	CASSPDRSGAFF
TRBV7-2	TRBJ2-7	-	CASSLGGHEQYF
TRBV12-2	TRBJ2-7	once	CASRSHVGQGAYLSSYEQYF
TRBV7-2	TRBJ2-3	few	CASSFPGSTDTQYF
TRBV28	TRBJ1-1	-	CASSPPRPTGDTEAFF
TRBV5-5	TRBJ2-2	-	CASSRRTGTGELFF
TRBV10-1	TRBJ1-3	-	CASSQTGAGNTIYF
TRBV20-1	TRBJ2-1	-	CSASGSSGRAYNEQFF
TRBV3-1/TRBV3-2	TRBJ1-3	-	CASSQVGTSGNTIYF
TRBV18	TRBJ1-5	-	CASSPGQGYQPQHF
TRBV12-5	TRBJ2-2	-	CASGIDTGELFF
TRBV18	TRBJ2-1	-	CASSLGSGSYNEQFF
TRBV18	TRBJ2-6	-	CASSSKGRHSGANVLTF
TRBV14	TRBJ1-1	-	CASSQSKGLMNTEAFF
TRBV15	TRBJ1-5	-	CATSRVPGPDQPQHF
TRBV28	TRBJ2-5	-	CASSTGQQETQYF
TRBV3-1/TRBV3-2	TRBJ1-6	once	CASSGGRGTYNSPLHF
TRBV4-1	TRBJ1-2	-	CASSQVNPRAYGYTF
TRBV6-6	TRBJ1-2	few	CAGRASYGYTF
TRBV9	TRBJ1-1	once	CASSVGEGSVAEAFF
TRBV7-2	TRBJ1-2	once	CASSLAKGQLNYGYTF
TRBV7-2	TRBJ1-1	few	CASSRLHLNTEAFF
TRBV7-8	TRBJ2-5	once	CASSSRGGHETQYF
TRBV23-1	TRBJ2-1	few	CASSPYGGDRTSAYNEQFF